These 27 T cell receptor beta chains were all obtained from the same sample, sequenced in a study of T cells in Graves' hyperthyroidism and ophthalmopathy (dated 2019 in TCRdb). Receptor libraries were prepared by multiplex PCR. Sequencing was performed on an Illumina HiSeq 2000. Amplification of TCR beta CDR3 regions was carried out from RNA transcripts. A first-round RT-PCR of the TCR CDR3 used the HTBI primer set with the Qiagen OneStep RT-PCR kit. TCRdb reran the public reads through fastp at Q25 and MiXCR, keeping productive beta chains. Merged by CDR3 protein, the rows form single entries marked with the most common genes and DNA. Here the sample has fewer than 350,000 distinct CDR3 sequences; roughly 18% occur a single time. Around 16% of the sample goes to the ten largest clones. The sequenced material came from blood. These receptors were taken from a woman aged 40 to 49 with Graves' ophthalmopathy.

The chain joins TRBV28 to TRBJ2-7; 9 nucleotides line up with TRBD1. The CDR3 sequence is 15 residues long. From germline, CDR1 is MDHEN and CDR2 SYDVKM. V lost 9 bases, J lost 4 bases, and 13 bases stayed unmatched. The CDR3 reads CASSTNRGRGYEQYF. As DNA, the CDR3 is TGTGCCAGTAGTACCAACAGGGGGCGCGGTTACGAGCAGTACTTC.

The genes are TRBV7-2 and TRBJ1-2; no reliable D call. V was shortened by 5 bases and J by 6 bases, with 16 bases between the two germline ends. CDR3 size: 14 residues. Germline CDR1 and CDR2: SGHTA and FQGNSA. The CDR3 nucleotides read TGTGCCAGCAGCCCCAGATGGGGAGGGCATGGCTACACCTTC. This codes for CASSPRWGGHGYTF.

This clonotype was observed once. This chain's CDR3 is CASSFSLGYSEQYF. The CDR3 bases are TGTGCCAGCAGTTTTAGTTTGGGCTATAGCGAGCAGTACTTC. The V call is TRBV11-1, the J call TRBJ2-7; no clear D gene. This CDR3 comprises 14 residues. V was trimmed by 6 bases and J by 6 bases, leaving 18 bases between them. Germline CDR1 and CDR2: SGHAT and FQDESV (reference sequence).

About this clonotype: A junction boundary mismatches the germline segment, possibly from a read error. The V gene is TRBV28, the J gene TRBJ1-1; 8 nucleotides line up with TRBD1. CDR1 is MDHEN, CDR2 SYDVKM, per germline. The CDR3 totals 14 residues. The CDR3 nucleotides are TGTGCCAGCAGGCTCGCGACAGGGGTTTCTGAAGCTTCCTTT. This sequence encodes CASRLATGVSEASF.

This clonotype was picked up many times. The rearrangement uses TRBV29-1 and TRBJ1-1; D gene ambiguous. Germline CDR1 reads SQVTM; CDR2 reads ANQGSEA. The CDR3 is 11 residues long. Trimming removed 2 bases at V and 1 base at J, with 2 bases between. The CDR3 loop reads CSVEPNTEAFF. Written as DNA, the CDR3 is TGCAGCGTTGAACCGAACACTGAAGCTTTCTTT.

This clonotype was recorded many times. The genes are TRBV6-1 and TRBJ2-3; no clear D. Trimming pared 6 bases from V and 1 base from J, leaving 17 bases between. This CDR3 is built from 16 residues. The germline CDR1 and CDR2 sequences are MNHNS and SASEGT. CDR3 sequence (DNA): TGTGCCAGCAGATCGAGGCCTGACTCTGGCACAGATACGCAGTATTTT. It codes for CASRSRPDSGTDTQYF.

This clonotype was seen at least ten times. The V and J genes are TRBV30 and TRBJ2-6; no firm D call. The CDR3 sequence is 17 residues long. The V end lost 0 bases, the J end lost 0 bases, and 12 bases lay between the germline ends. The V gene's germline CDR1 is GTSNPN and CDR2 SVGIG (reference sequence). The CDR3 DNA follows: TGTGCCTGGAGTGTACATTTGAAGAGCTCTGGGGCCAACGTCCTGACTTTC. Protein product: CAWSVHLKSSGANVLTF.

This clonotype was seen repeatedly, ten times or more. This chain uses TRBV30 with TRBJ1-2, with D unclear. V was pared by 5 bases and J by 7 bases, with 8 bases between. This CDR3 comprises 10 residues. Germline assignment: CDR1 GTSNPN and CDR2 SVGIG (reference sequence). The CDR3 is CAWRRAGYTF. The CDR3 bases are TGTGCCTGGCGCCGGGCTGGCTACACCTTC.

This clonotype was counted at least ten times. The rearrangement links TRBV6-5 to TRBJ2-7; D is unresolved. Germline V gene lookup returns CDR1 MNHEY and CDR2 SVGAGI. The CDR3 runs to 12 residues. V lost 2 bases, J lost 6 bases, and 8 bases lay in between. This chain's CDR3 is CASSYGDREQYF. The CDR3 DNA is TGTGCCAGCAGTTACGGAGATCGCGAGCAGTACTTC.

The chain uses TRBV19 and TRBJ2-7; D tentatively fits TRBD1 or TRBD2 (5 bases each). V shed 7 bases and J shed 3 bases, with 13 bases lying between them. CDR3 length: 13 amino acids. The germline V gene has CDR1 LNHDA and CDR2 SQIVND (reference sequence). The CDR3 coding sequence is TGTGCCAGTATGAGGGGTCCCGGCTACGAGCAGTACTTC. Translation gives CASMRGPGYEQYF. Full variable domain (remainder filled in from reference TRBV19 and TRBJ2-7): DGGITQSPKYLFRKEGQNVTLSCEQNLNHDAMYWYRQDPGQGLRLIYYSQIVNDFQKGDIAEGYSVSREKKESFPLTVTSAQKNPTAFYLCASMRGPGYEQYFGPGTRLTVT.

The rearrangement uses TRBV6-5 and TRBJ2-6, with D tentatively TRBD1 (5 bases). The V end lost 4 bases, the J end lost 0 bases, and 7 bases lay between the germline ends. The CDR3 length is 15 residues. Germline CDR1 MNHEY, CDR2 SVGAGI. The CDR3 DNA follows: TGTGCCAGCAGTTTCGGACACTCTGGGGCCAACGTCCTGACTTTC. It specifies CASSFGHSGANVLTF.

This clonotype was counted only a few times. The chain joins TRBV11-2 to TRBJ2-2; 8 bases fit TRBD2. The CDR3 totals 17 residues. Trimming cost V 3 bases and J 1 base; bases outside gene matches: 7. CDR1 SGHAT and CDR2 FQNNGV come from the germline V gene. The CDR3 loop reads CASSFVGSGKNTGELFF. Written as DNA, the CDR3 is TGTGCCAGCAGCTTTGTAGGTAGCGGGAAGAACACCGGGGAGCTGTTTTTT.

Many counts were recorded for this clonotype. This rearrangement joins TRBV28 to TRBJ1-5; perhaps TRBD1 as D (5 bases). V was trimmed by 6 bases and J by 3 bases, leaving 15 bases between them. Germline CDR1 reads MDHEN; CDR2 reads SYDVKM. The CDR3 extends over 15 amino acids. CDR3 bases: TGTGCCAGCAGCCCCGGGCGGGGCCCCAATCAGCCCCAGCATTTT. Protein product: CASSPGRGPNQPQHF.

J is TRBJ1-4 and V is TRBV18; D is uncertain. Trimming left V 6 bases short and J 2 bases short, with 7 bases between. CDR3 length equals 13 residues. Germline V lookup: CDR1 KGHSH, CDR2 LQKENI. As DNA, the CDR3 is TGTGCCAGCTCCGATGGGACTAATGAAAAACTGTTTTTT. This gives the protein CASSDGTNEKLFF.

V and J are TRBV19 and TRBJ2-2; no definite D call. This CDR3 is 12 amino acids long. Trimming shortened V by 8 bases and J by 0 bases, and 4 bases separated the two germline ends. Germline lookup yields CDR1 LNHDA and CDR2 SQIVND (reference sequence). The CDR3: CASLANTGELFF. CDR3 sequence (DNA): TGTGCCAGTCTGGCGAACACCGGGGAGCTGTTTTTT.

This clonotype was observed at least ten times. The chain has TRBV2 and TRBJ2-7, with 9 nucleotides matching TRBD1. V lost 7 bases to trimming and J lost 6 bases; unmatched junction nucleotides: 19. The CDR3 has 17 amino acids. Germline lookup yields CDR1 SNHLY and CDR2 FYNNEI. CDR3 nucleotides: TGTGCCAGCAAGGAGACCGGGACAGGGCCTTCATCGGTCGAGCAGTACTTC. Residues: CASKETGTGPSSVEQYF. Full variable domain (missing parts from reference TRBV2 and TRBJ2-7): EPEVTQTPSHQVTQMGQEVILRCVPISNHLYFYWYRQILGQKVEFLVSFYNNEISEKSEIFDDQFSVERPDGSNFTLKIRSTKLEDSAMYFCASKETGTGPSSVEQYFGPGTRLTVT.

This clonotype has ten or more counts. The gene calls are TRBV10-3 and TRBJ1-5; D gene uncertain. CDR1 and CDR2 (germline): ENHRY, SYGVKD. Trimming took off 2 bases at V and 6 bases at J, with 11 bases between the two ends. This CDR3 contains 14 residues. The CDR3 loop reads CAISEGPSGQPQHF. DNA for the CDR3: TGTGCCATCAGTGAGGGGCCTAGTGGTCAGCCCCAGCATTTT.

J is TRBJ2-7 and V is TRBV27, with D perhaps given as TRBD1 or TRBD2 (5 bases each). V was clipped by 6 bases and J by 7 bases, with 22 bases between them. This CDR3 has 15 amino acids. Germline CDR1 reads MNHEY; CDR2 reads SMNVEV (reference sequence). The CDR3 DNA reads TGTGCCAGCAGCCGGGACGGCGATATCCCTGTGGAGCAGTACTTC. It specifies CASSRDGDIPVEQYF.

The chain employs TRBV20-1 and TRBJ1-5, with D possibly matching TRBD1 (5 bases). CDR3 size: 15 residues. Germline CDR1 is DFQATT and CDR2 is SNEGSKA (reference sequence). Deletions cut 4 bases from V and 0 bases from J, with 13 bases between. The CDR3 here is CSAKRGTNSNQPQHF. The CDR3 nucleotides read TGCAGTGCTAAACGGGGCACTAATAGCAATCAGCCCCAGCATTTT.

In this sample, this clonotype turned up many times. CDR3 bases: TGTGCCAGCGGCCCCCCAGGGGGCGCGAGGACCGGGGAGCTGTTTTTT. This gives the protein CASGPPGGARTGELFF. The chain combines TRBV28 with TRBJ2-2, with 8 nucleotides matching TRBD1. The V gene's germline CDR1 is MDHEN and CDR2 SYDVKM. With 8 bases clipped from V and 5 bases from J, the junction kept 13 bases outside the gene matches. The CDR3 is 16 amino acids.

The sample holds many counts of this clonotype. V is TRBV11-2 and J is TRBJ1-3, with D unclear. The CDR3 is made up of 14 amino acids. Germline CDR1 reads SGHAT; CDR2 reads FQNNGV. The V and J ends lost 6 bases and 4 bases respectively, with 13 bases between them. CDR3 sequence: CASSFRPDGNTIYF. Here the CDR3 DNA reads TGTGCCAGCAGTTTCCGACCGGACGGAAACACCATATATTTT.

This clonotype appeared many times. The J gene is TRBJ1-2, the V gene TRBV25-1; tentative D call: TRBD1 (6 bases). The germline CDR1 and CDR2 sequences are MGHDK and SYGVNS. V lost 1 base and J 8 bases, leaving 14 bases between the germline ends. There are 14 residues in the CDR3. CDR3 loop: CASSELTGQMGYTF. DNA of the CDR3: TGTGCCAGCAGTGAATTAACAGGACAGATGGGCTACACCTTC.

This clonotype was detected ten times or more. The chain has TRBV2 and TRBJ2-2, with D possibly being TRBD1 or TRBD2 (5 bases each). Trimming cost V 5 bases and J 0 bases, with 13 bases left between them. The CDR3 has 16 residues. Germline CDR1 is SNHLY and CDR2 is FYNNEI. The CDR3 protein is CASSRDGLANTGELFF. The CDR3 bases are TGTGCCAGCAGTCGGGACGGGCTCGCGAACACCGGGGAGCTGTTTTTT.

This clonotype has a handful of counts. The gene calls are TRBV7-3 and TRBJ2-2; 9 bases align to TRBD1. The germline gives CDR1 SGHTA, CDR2 FQGTGA. V trimming: 5 bases; J trimming: 5 bases; junction bases outside the gene matches: 9. This CDR3 is 16 amino acids long. The CDR3 here is CASSETGGASTGELFF. The CDR3 DNA is TGTGCCAGCAGCGAAACAGGGGGCGCCTCGACCGGGGAGCTGTTTTTT.

This clonotype occurred many times. This chain uses TRBV2 with TRBJ2-5, with D tentatively TRBD1 (5 bases). With 3 bases removed from V and 4 bases from J, the gap between germline ends came to 12 bases. The CDR3 has 14 residues. Germline assignment: CDR1 SNHLY and CDR2 FYNNEI. DNA of the CDR3: TGTGCCAGCAGTGAGGACAAACGGCCAGAGACCCAGTACTTC. It yields the protein CASSEDKRPETQYF.

This clonotype came up many times. A junction boundary mismatches the germline segment, possibly from a read error. The V and J genes are TRBV20-1 and TRBJ1-5; 7 bases fit TRBD1. This CDR3 has 13 amino acids. Germline loops: CDR1 DFQATT, CDR2 SNEGSKA (reference sequence). CDR3: CSAGDRADQPQHF. The CDR3 coding sequence is TGCAGTGCTGGAGACAGGGCGGATCAGCCCCAGCATTTT.

This clonotype was recorded only once. The chain links TRBV28 to TRBJ1-2, with 7 bases that match TRBD1. The V gene end was trimmed by 1 base and the J gene end by 0 bases; junction bases not matched to a gene: 2. The CDR3 runs to 15 residues. In germline, CDR1 is MDHEN, CDR2 SYDVKM. CDR3: CASSLSGQANYGYTF. In DNA form, the CDR3 reads TGTGCCAGCAGTTTATCCGGACAGGCTAACTATGGCTACACCTTC.